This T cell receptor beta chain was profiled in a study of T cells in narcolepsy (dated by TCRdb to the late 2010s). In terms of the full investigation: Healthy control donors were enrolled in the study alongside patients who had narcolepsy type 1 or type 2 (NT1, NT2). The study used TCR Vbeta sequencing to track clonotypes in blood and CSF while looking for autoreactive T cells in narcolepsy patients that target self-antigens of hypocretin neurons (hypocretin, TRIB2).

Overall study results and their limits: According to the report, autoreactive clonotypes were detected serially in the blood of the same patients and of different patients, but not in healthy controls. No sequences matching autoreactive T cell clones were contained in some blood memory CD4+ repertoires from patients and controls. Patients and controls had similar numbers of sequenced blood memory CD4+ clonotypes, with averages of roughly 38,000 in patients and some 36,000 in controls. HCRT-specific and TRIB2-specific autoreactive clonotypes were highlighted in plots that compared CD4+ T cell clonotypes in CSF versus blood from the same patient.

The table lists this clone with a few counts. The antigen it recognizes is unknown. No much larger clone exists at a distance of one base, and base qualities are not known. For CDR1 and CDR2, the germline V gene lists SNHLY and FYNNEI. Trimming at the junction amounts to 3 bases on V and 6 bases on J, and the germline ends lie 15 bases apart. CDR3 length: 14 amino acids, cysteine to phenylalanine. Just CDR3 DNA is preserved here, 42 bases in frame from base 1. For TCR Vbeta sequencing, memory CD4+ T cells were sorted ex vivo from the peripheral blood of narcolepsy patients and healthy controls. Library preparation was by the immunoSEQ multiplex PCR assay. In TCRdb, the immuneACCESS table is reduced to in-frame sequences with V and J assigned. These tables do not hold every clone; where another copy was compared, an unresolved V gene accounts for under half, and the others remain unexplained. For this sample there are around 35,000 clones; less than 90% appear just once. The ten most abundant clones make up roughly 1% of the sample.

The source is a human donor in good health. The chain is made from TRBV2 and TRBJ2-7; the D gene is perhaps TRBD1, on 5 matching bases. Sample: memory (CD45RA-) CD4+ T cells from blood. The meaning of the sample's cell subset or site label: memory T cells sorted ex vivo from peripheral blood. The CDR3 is CASSDLVQGAEQYF. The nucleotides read TGTGCCAGCAGTGATTTAGTCCAGGGCGCCGAGCAGTACTTC.